This T cell receptor (beta chain) is drawn from a study of shared clonotypes between healthy human individuals (dated by TCRdb to the early 2020s). Turning to the overall study: The cohort included three men and a couple of women between 18 and 49 years of age. To increase sequencing depth and limit assay-specific biases, TCR repertoire library preparation and sequencing were carried out by different laboratories using diverse techniques. The study deeply sequenced blood TCR repertoires of five healthy adults to estimate repertoire size and the extent of clonotype sharing between individuals. For each donor, CD4 naive and CD4 memory were each given three plates, CD8 naive was given two plates, and CD8 memory was given one plate. Per donor, leukapheresis produced somewhere between about 0.9 and 9.5 billion PBMCs. On the study overall, not on this receptor specifically: Incomplete sequencing was indicated by rarefaction of sorted-subset datasets, despite the large sequencing depth. Sampling was restricted to blood, and TCR repertoires in tissues likely differ from the TCR repertoires found in blood. Because the study included only a small number of donors, the genetic and exposure-history diversity represented was limited. When a few donors were compared, the shared fraction of clonotypes was 5% to 6.5% for naive CD4, approximately 3.5% for naive CD8, 2% to 2.5% for memory CD4, and 0.4% for memory CD8. Pairwise subsampling indicated that sequencing depth was expected to affect the degree of clonotype sharing among donors. Compared with non-shared clonotypes, clonotypes shared by all four sorted-subset donors had higher generation probabilities. Larger estimated clonotype richness was generally found for naive subsets than for memory subsets.

Comments on this clone: Its specific antigen is unknown. There are no base qualities to consult, and no much larger clone falls within one base.

Using the deep immunoSEQ assay, multiplex PCR amplified TCR CDR3 regions from genomic DNA. Extracted genomic DNA from each cell subset was spread evenly across all wells of several immunoSEQ 96-well plates, with each plate serving as a replicate. For sorted subsets, 200 ng of genomic DNA, equivalent to some 33,000 T cell genomes, went into each replicate PCR. The purified libraries were quantified using a Qubit 3.0 fluorometer, sized with a Bioanalyzer 2100, and then quantified again using the KAPA Library Quantification kit. A separate single-read 150-cycle Illumina NextSeq 550 flow cell was used to sequence each immunoSEQ 96-well plate. The study's own analysis went as follows. Because only junctional sequences without quality scores were contained in the immunoSEQ output, filtering matching that applied to full-length reads could not be performed. To assign V/J genes and CDR3, sequences were annotated against IMGT germline references using PyIR, a Python wrapper for IgBLAST v1.9. Reads were filtered out if the reads had weak V/J assignments (E-value above 1e-6), no CDR3, stop codons, out-of-frame junctions, or ambiguous translated residues. V3J clonotypes were defined as sequences sharing an identical inferred V gene, J gene, and CDR3 amino acid sequence. Percentage overlap between repertoires was calculated by dividing the number of shared unique clonotypes by the size of the smaller repertoire. RTK rarefaction, the Chao1 estimator, and Recon v2.1 estimates of unobserved clonotypes were used to assess repertoire richness. OLGA was used to compute generation probabilities for all TCRbeta clonotypes that the gDNA method yielded from a handful of donors. Entries here come from immuneACCESS through TCRdb and include only in-frame sequences with V and J called. Some clones fail to appear in such tables; in the studies checked, an unresolved V gene covers under half of the shortfall, and the cause of the remainder is unknown. For V, J and clone size, that table is used; D and trimming come from the DNA. The sample records 600,000 or so clones, about 98% of which are singletons. The top ten hold 0.3% of the sample.

CD8 naive samples were CD45RO-negative cells positively selected for CCR7, giving a CD45RA+CCR7+ population that excluded TemRA cells. The donors were healthy, HIV-negative adults who had no recently reported acute infections or vaccinations. Every donor was a Caucasian adult residing in Nashville, Tennessee, USA. After blood collection by leukapheresis, PBMCs were isolated using Ficoll-Histopaque density gradient centrifugation and then cryopreserved in the vapor phase of liquid nitrogen. Purity and quantity of every magnetically sorted T cell population were checked by analytical flow cytometry. Genomic DNA was isolated from each sorted fraction and quantified by UV absorbance on a Nanodrop 2000c. The germline V gene supplies CDR1 SQVTM and CDR2 ANQGSEA. Inclusive of the bounding cysteine and phenylalanine, the CDR3 is 16 residues long. The retained sequence is limited to the CDR3, 48 bases, with the frame set at the first base. The germline V and J ends show losses of 5 bases and 1 base respectively, and no gene match explains 9 bases of the junction.

The sequencing sample was made of naive CD8+ T cells sorted from blood. Taken with the paper, the label for cell subset or site translates to: CD45RA+CCR7+. The receptor was derived from a man in his thirties or forties in good health. The chain was built from TRBV29-1 and TRBJ2-1; TRBD2 lines up with 9 middle nucleotides. The CDR3 has the sequence CSVRGSSGVSYNEQFF. DNA sequence: TGCAGCGTTCGAGGTTCTAGCGGGGTATCCTACAATGAGCAGTTCTTC.